These 2 T cell receptor beta chains were sequenced from one sample in a study of blood T cell repertoires in COVID-19. Sequencing was performed with immunoSEQ multiplex PCR; in TCRdb, only in-frame clones are kept and a portion is missing. The table has some 100,000 clones, 90% to 95% seen once. Sequencing was carried out using peripheral blood. The receptors shown here come from a man in his 60s with acute or convalescent COVID-19.

This clone was seen once. CDR3 sequence reads: CASSQGGQGIRGYTF. The CDR3 DNA reads TGTGCCAGCAGCCAAGGGGGACAGGGGATTCGTGGCTACACCTTC. The chain has TRBV3-1 (or the pseudogene TRBV3-2) and TRBJ1-2; 10 bases line up with TRBD1. CDR3 length: 15 residues. Germline V gives CDR1 LGHDT, CDR2 YNNKEL (reference sequence). V dropped 1 base and J dropped 7; count of bases not matched to a gene: 6.

The rearrangement links TRBV6-2 or TRBV6-3 to TRBJ1-6; D unresolved. The CDR3 totals 17 residues. Trimming removed 6 bases at V and 0 bases at J, with 15 bases between. Germline V gene data show CDR1 as MNHEY and CDR2 as SVGEGT. The CDR3 DNA reads as TGTGCCAGCAGCCGGGCCCGTGTAAGCTCCTATAATTCACCCCTCCACTTT. This gives the protein CASSRARVSSYNSPLHF.